This record concerns one T cell receptor (beta chain) sequence. This sample was included in a study of T cell changes during pregnancy in multiple sclerosis. Generated by immunoSEQ multiplex PCR, the TCRdb table keeps only in-frame clones and is missing some. The table records 95,000 to 100,000 clones, 80% to 95% of them present only once. CDR1 is SGHRS, CDR2 YFSETQ, per germline. Unmatched junction bases numbered 16, after V lost 4 bases and J lost 0 bases. CDR3 size: 19 residues. V and J are TRBV5-1 and TRBJ2-1, with TRBD2 matching 7 bases. The clonotype comes from a female donor with multiple sclerosis, enrolled in a pregnancy study. The sequencing here drew on peripheral blood, taken in the second trimester of pregnancy. The CDR3 loop is CASSRTGASGLSSYNEQFF. Here the CDR3 DNA reads TGCGCCAGCAGCCGCACCGGGGCTAGCGGCCTGAGCTCCTACAATGAGCAGTTCTTC.